The next 18 T cell receptor beta chains were all read from a single sample in a study of post-analysis software for immune sequencing data. Findings and caveats of the study: TRBV5-6, TRBV5-1 and TRBV20-1 were among roughly five TRBV segments more frequent in patients than controls.

Unique molecular identifiers had been added to the TCR beta cDNA libraries. Each CDR3 protein is one row after TCRdb ran MiXCR on the PCR reads. The repertoire holds hundreds of thousands of distinct CDR3 sequences, with 55% to 70% as singletons. Their cognate antigens are unknown. The source material was blood. The receptors were sampled from a girl aged 2-10 years with multiple sclerosis.

The rearrangement uses TRBV10-2 and TRBJ2-7; TRBD1 agrees at 9 bases. From germline, CDR1 is WSHSY and CDR2 SAAADI. The CDR3 has 15 residues. J gave up 6 bases and V 5 bases, and 11 bases lay outside the gene matches. DNA of the CDR3: TGCGCCAGCAGTCCCGGGACAGGGTCTCAAGGCGAGCAGTACTTC. It yields the protein CASSPGTGSQGEQYF.

This clonotype occurred a few times. V and J are TRBV20-1 and TRBJ2-1; D is unresolved. Looked up from germline, CDR1 is DFQATT and CDR2 is SNEGSKA (reference sequence). The CDR3 spans 14 residues. V was trimmed by 3 bases and J by 0 bases, leaving 9 bases between them. This chain's CDR3 is CSASSPTSYNEQFF. In DNA form, the CDR3 reads TGCAGTGCTAGTTCGCCCACCTCCTACAATGAGCAGTTCTTC.

The CDR3 region is CASSQDISRNEQFF. The CDR3 region has the DNA TGCGCCAGCAGCCAAGATATTTCGAGGAATGAGCAGTTCTTC. The rearrangement links TRBV4-3 to TRBJ2-1; D is uncertain. The germline V gene encodes CDR1 LGHNA and CDR2 YSLEER. With 0 bases removed from V and 7 bases from J, the gap between germline ends came to 10 bases. The CDR3 consists of 14 residues.

The J gene is TRBJ2-1, the V gene TRBV5-6; maybe TRBD2 (6 bases). From germline, CDR1 is SGHDT and CDR2 YYEEEE. The CDR3 covers 15 residues. The V gene lost 1 base and the J gene lost 2 bases, with 10 bases spanning the gap. The CDR3 DNA reads TGTGCCAGCAGCTTGCGGGCGGGAACCTACAATGAGCAGTTCTTC. Translated, it gives CASSLRAGTYNEQFF.

The V and J genes are TRBV29-1 and TRBJ2-1; TRBD1 matches 11 bases. V trimming: 3 bases; J trimming: 5 bases; junction bases outside the gene matches: 3. Germline V gives CDR1 SQVTM, CDR2 ANQGSEA. The CDR3 extends over 14 amino acids. CDR3 in DNA: TGCAGCGTTGATCGGGACAGGGGGGACAATGAGCAGTTCTTC. Its translation: CSVDRDRGDNEQFF.

Only a few counts were recorded for this clonotype. The V call is TRBV7-2, the J call TRBJ2-7, with 9 bases lining up with TRBD1. The CDR3 consists of 15 residues. The V gene's germline CDR1 is SGHTA and CDR2 FQGNSA. The V gene end was trimmed by 5 bases and the J gene end by 4 bases; junction bases not matched to a gene: 9. CDR3: CASSLGQGLLYEQYF. CDR3 coding DNA: TGTGCCAGCAGCCTTGGACAGGGGCTCCTATACGAGCAGTACTTC.

About this clonotype: A much larger clone lies a single base off, so this may be a read error. The chain recombines TRBV29-1 with TRBJ2-1; a weak D match, TRBD2 (5 bases). CDR1 is SQVTM and CDR2 is ANQGSEA in the germline V gene. The CDR3 contains 16 residues. The CDR3 sequence: CSVEDQKGSSYDEQFF. The CDR3 DNA reads as TGCAGCGTTGAAGATCAAAAAGGGAGCTCCTACGATGAGCAGTTCTTC.

This rearrangement joins TRBV5-1 to TRBJ2-3; 11 bases agree with TRBD2. Germline lookup yields CDR1 SGHRS and CDR2 YFSETQ. V was clipped by 4 bases and J by 1 base; unmatched bases: 11. The CDR3 consists of 18 residues. The CDR3 DNA sequence: TGCGCCAGCAGCAGAGGGATAGCGGGAGGGTTCGGCACAGATACGCAGTATTTT. It specifies CASSRGIAGGFGTDTQYF.

Comments on this clonotype: Sequence at one end of the junction differs from germline and may be a read error. The V call is TRBV7-3, the J call TRBJ2-1; TRBD1 aligns across 7 bases. The CDR3 is 13 residues long. The germline V gene encodes CDR1 SGHTA and CDR2 FQGTGA. CDR3 loop: CASSSGQWNEQFF. The CDR3 DNA reads as TGTGCCAGCAGCTCGGGACAGTGGAATGAACAGTTCTTC.

This clonotype was recorded a few times. The V gene is TRBV29-1, the J gene TRBJ2-3; tentative D call: TRBD2 (5 bases). Germline values: CDR1 SQVTM, CDR2 ANQGSEA. The CDR3 spans 14 residues. Trimming removed 6 bases at V and 2 bases at J, with 15 bases between. CDR3 in amino acids: CSVAPSGFTDTQYF. The CDR3 coding sequence is TGCAGCGTAGCACCGAGCGGATTCACAGATACGCAGTATTTT.

This clonotype was counted between two and nine times. The chain has TRBV20-1 and TRBJ2-3; 11 positions agree with TRBD2. This CDR3 comprises 16 residues. From germline, CDR1 is DFQATT and CDR2 SNEGSKA (reference sequence). V was pared by 2 bases and J by 5 bases, with 9 bases of the junction left unmatched. CDR3 DNA sequence: TGCAGTGCTAGATCCCGACTAGCGGGGTTGGGAGATACGCAGTATTTT. It specifies CSARSRLAGLGDTQYF.

The chain links TRBV4-2 to TRBJ2-5; 13 nucleotides match TRBD2. The CDR3 spans 18 residues. Germline CDR1 and CDR2: LGHNA and YNFKEQ. V was clipped by 0 bases and J by 2 bases; unmatched bases: 6. CDR3 DNA sequence: TGTGCCAGCAGCCAAGATCGACTAGCGGGGGGCGAGCAAGAGACCCAGTACTTC. It is translated as CASSQDRLAGGEQETQYF.

There are a few counts of this clonotype. The J gene is TRBJ1-2, the V gene TRBV10-3, with D hard to call. The CDR3 runs to 13 residues. Germline loops: CDR1 ENHRY, CDR2 SYGVKD. V lost 3 bases and J 0 bases, leaving 5 bases between the germline ends. The CDR3 bases are TGTGCCATCAGTGACGGACCTAACTATGGCTACACCTTC. It codes for CAISDGPNYGYTF.

The sample holds a few counts of this clonotype. The CDR3 is CASSTEYRINTEAFF. Written as DNA, the CDR3 is TGCGCCAGCAGCACAGAATACCGGATTAACACTGAAGCTTTCTTT. The chain employs TRBV4-3 and TRBJ1-1, with no clear D. Germline lookup yields CDR1 LGHNA and CDR2 YSLEER. This CDR3 has 15 amino acids. Trimming took off 5 bases at V and 2 bases at J, with 15 bases between the two ends.

This rearrangement joins TRBV29-1 to TRBJ2-3, with 9 bases lining up with TRBD2. The V segment lost 1 base and the J segment 0 bases; nucleotides outside the gene matches: 17. In germline, CDR1 is SQVTM, CDR2 ANQGSEA. The CDR3 length is 20 residues. CDR3 coding DNA: TGCAGCGTTGAAGTCCTGAACCCGATGACTAGCGGACAGAGCACAGATACGCAGTATTTT. Amino acid sequence: CSVEVLNPMTSGQSTDTQYF.

This clonotype has a single count. The CDR3 nucleotides read TGTGCCAGCAGGGTCCGGGCCCTCGGGGGCACTGAAGCTTTCTTT. Translating it yields CASRVRALGGTEAFF. The chain is built from TRBV12-3 or TRBV12-4 and TRBJ1-1, with a possible D match to TRBD1 (5 bases). Deletions cut 6 bases from V and 4 bases from J, with 18 bases between. The CDR3 contains 15 residues.

The rearrangement uses TRBV5-1 and TRBJ2-5; D gene unclear. Germline CDR1 is SGHRS and CDR2 is YFSETQ. CDR3 size: 14 residues. V lost 7 bases and J lost 1, with 14 bases in between. The CDR3 DNA is TGCGCCAGCGGCCTGGGCAGGCTCCAAGAGACCCAGTACTTC. This translates into CASGLGRLQETQYF. The full variable domain, rest sourced from reference TRBV5-1 and TRBJ2-5, is KAGVTQTPRYLIKTRGQQVTLSCSPISGHRSVSWYQQTPGQGLQFLFEYFSETQRNKGNFPGRFSGRQFSNSRSEMNVSTLELGDSALYLCASGLGRLQETQYFGPGTRLLVL.

The genes are TRBV20-1 and TRBJ1-2; tentatively, D is TRBD1 (5 bases). The CDR3 has 11 residues. In germline, CDR1 is DFQATT, CDR2 SNEGSKA (reference sequence). V was cut by 5 bases and J by 5 bases, with 9 bases left in between. The CDR3 spells CSAPGTYGYTF. CDR3 nucleotides: TGCAGTGCTCCGGGGACTTATGGCTACACCTTC.